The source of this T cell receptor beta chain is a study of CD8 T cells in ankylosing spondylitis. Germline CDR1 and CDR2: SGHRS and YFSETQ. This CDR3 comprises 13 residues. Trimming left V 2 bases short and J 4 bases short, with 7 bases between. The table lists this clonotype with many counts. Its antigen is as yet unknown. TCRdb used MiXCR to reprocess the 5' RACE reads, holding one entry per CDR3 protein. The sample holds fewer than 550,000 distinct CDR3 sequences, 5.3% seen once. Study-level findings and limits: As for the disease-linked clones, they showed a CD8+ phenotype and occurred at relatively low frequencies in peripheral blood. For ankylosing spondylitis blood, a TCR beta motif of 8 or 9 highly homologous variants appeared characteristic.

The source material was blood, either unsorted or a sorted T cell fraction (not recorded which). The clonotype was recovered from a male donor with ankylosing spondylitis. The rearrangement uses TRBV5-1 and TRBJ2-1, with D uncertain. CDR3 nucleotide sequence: TGCGCCAGCAGCTTCAATGCTTACAATGAGCAGTTCTTC. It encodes CASSFNAYNEQFF.